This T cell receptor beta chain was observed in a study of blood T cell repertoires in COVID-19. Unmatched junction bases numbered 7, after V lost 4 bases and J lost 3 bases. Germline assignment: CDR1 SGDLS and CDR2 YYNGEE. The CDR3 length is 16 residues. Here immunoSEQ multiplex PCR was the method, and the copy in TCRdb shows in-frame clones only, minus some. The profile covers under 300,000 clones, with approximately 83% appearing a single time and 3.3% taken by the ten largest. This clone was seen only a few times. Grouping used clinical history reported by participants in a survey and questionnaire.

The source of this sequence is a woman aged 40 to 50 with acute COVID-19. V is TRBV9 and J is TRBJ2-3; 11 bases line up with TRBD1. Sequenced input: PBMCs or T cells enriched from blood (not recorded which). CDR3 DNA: TGTGCCAGCAGCCCCTCCGGACAGGGGGCGACAGATACGCAGTATTTT. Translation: CASSPSGQGATDTQYF.